The rows below give T cell receptor beta chains drawn from one sample of a study of blood T cell dynamics during melanoma immunotherapy. TCRdb keeps only in-frame clones here, not all; method: immunoSEQ multiplex PCR. This sample has approximately 17,000 clones, with 90% to 95% found just once. The sequenced sample was blood, obtained from a patient treated with checkpoint blockade. These receptors were collected from a human donor with melanoma. Each CDR3 is given with its conserved first and last residue. D genes are given only for firm matches. Rows may omit the clone size; those that give it use once, few, many or a size class.

V	J	size	D	CDR3	DNA
TRBV11-2	TRBJ1-2	NA	NA	CASSLDWGLNYGYTF	TGTGCCAGCAGCTTAGATTGGGGTTTAAACTATGGCTACACCTTC
TRBV15	TRBJ2-6	once	NA	CATSRAVGAPSGANVLTF	TGTGCCACCAGCAGAGCCGTCGGCGCTCCCTCTGGGGCCAACGTCCTGACTTTC
TRBV1	TRBJ2-7	NA	NA	CTSSHQNHGQGGYEQYF	TGCACCAGCAGCCATCAAAACCACGGACAGGGGGGCTACGAGCAGTACTTC
TRBV6-6	TRBJ1-5	NA	NA	CASTRDGFNYQPQHF	TGTGCCAGCACCCGGGACGGGTTCAACTATCAGCCCCAGCATTTT
TRBV5-1	TRBJ2-5	NA	TRBD2	CASSSRTSGIETQYF	TGCGCCAGCAGCTCTCGGACTAGCGGGATAGAGACCCAGTACTTC
TRBV10-2	TRBJ1-1	NA	NA	CASSDPDLEVGTEAFF	TGCGCCAGCAGTGACCCTGACTTGGAGGTGGGGACAGAAGCTTTCTTT
TRBV5-1	TRBJ2-3	NA	TRBD2	CASRFQRGGIDTQYF	TGCGCCAGCAGGTTCCAGCGGGGGGGCATTGATACGCAGTATTTT
TRBV5-6	TRBJ1-1	NA	TRBD1	CASKGRAGGTEAFF	TGTGCCAGCAAGGGGAGGGCAGGGGGCACTGAAGCTTTCTTT
TRBV6-5	TRBJ1-1	NA	NA	CASHSSNEAFF	TGTGCCAGCCACAGCAGCAATGAAGCTTTCTTT
TRBV28	TRBJ1-2	NA	TRBD1	CASRQGQGGGYTF	TGTGCCAGCAGGCAGGGACAGGGCGGCGGCTACACCTTC
TRBV29-1	TRBJ1-3	once	NA	CSVRSSGNTIYF	TGCAGCGTCCGAAGTTCTGGAAACACCATATATTTT
TRBV7-3	TRBJ2-5	NA	NA	CASSRTRAETQYF	TGTGCCAGCAGCCGAACTAGAGCTGAGACCCAGTACTTC
TRBV10-2	TRBJ1-2	NA	NA	CASSKDDYGYTF	TGCGCCAGCAGTAAGGACGACTATGGTTACACCTTC
TRBV6-5	TRBJ2-7	few	TRBD1	CASRGTGGYEQYF	TGTGCCAGCAGGGGGACAGGGGGATACGAGCAGTACTTC
TRBV7-9	TRBJ2-3	NA	NA	CASSFLPGDEDTQYF	TGTGCCAGCAGCTTTTTGCCAGGGGATGAAGATACGCAGTATTTT
TRBV6-5	TRBJ1-2	NA	NA	CASSYGISNYGYTF	TGTGCCAGCAGCTACGGGATATCTAACTATGGCTACACCTTC
TRBV4-1	TRBJ1-2	NA	NA	CASSQDYGRDGYTF	TGCGCCAGCAGCCAAGATTATGGACGTGATGGCTACACCTTC